One sample yielded the 24 T cell receptor beta chains listed below, sequenced in a study of blood T cell repertoires in COVID-19. The repertoire was sequenced with immunoSEQ multiplex PCR; TCRdb's copy has only in-frame clones and lacks some. Found here are about 270,000 clones, 80% to 90% of them singletons; the top ten hold over 3.5%. Sequencing was done on a sample of PBMCs or T cells enriched from blood (not recorded which). The receptors here all came from a woman between 25 and 40 years old with acute COVID-19.

The table lists this clone with a few counts. The chain uses TRBV19 and TRBJ2-7; tentatively, D is TRBD1 (5 bases). Germline V gene sequence: CDR1 LNHDA, CDR2 SQIVND (reference sequence). V shed 5 bases and J shed 1 base, with 12 bases lying between them. The CDR3 extends over 14 amino acids. Here the CDR3 reads CASSRQRDSYEQYF. The DNA for the CDR3 is TGTGCCAGTAGTCGACAGAGAGATTCCTACGAGCAGTACTTC.

The rearrangement links TRBV5-6 to TRBJ2-3, with no clear D. CDR1 SGHDT and CDR2 YYEEEE come from the germline V gene. The CDR3 length is 15 residues. The V end was cut by 0 bases, the J end by 1 base, with 9 bases between. DNA of the CDR3: TGTGCCAGCAGCTTGGATGCAGTCCGCACAGATACGCAGTATTTT. It encodes CASSLDAVRTDTQYF.

The CDR3 is CAWSEGAAETYNEQFF. The CDR3, as DNA: TGTGCCTGGAGTGAGGGGGCAGCGGAGACCTACAATGAGCAGTTCTTC. V and J are TRBV30 and TRBJ2-1; 7 positions match TRBD1. The V and J ends lost 1 base and 2 bases, in that order; junction bases with no gene match: 8. The CDR3 has 16 residues. Per the germline V gene, CDR1 is GTSNPN and CDR2 is SVGIG (reference sequence). Full variable domain (missing parts from reference TRBV30 and TRBJ2-1): SQTIHQWPATLVQPVGSPLSLECTVEGTSNPNLYWYRQAAGRGLQLLFYSVGIGQISSEVPQNLSASRPQDRQFILSSKKLLLSDSGFYLCAWSEGAAETYNEQFFGPGTRLTVL.

The CDR3, as DNA: TGTGCCAGCAGCTTCGTCGGGATGCCTGAAGCTTTCTTT. Its translation: CASSFVGMPEAFF. The V and J genes are TRBV7-9 and TRBJ1-1; no clear D. From germline, CDR1 is SEHNR and CDR2 FQNEAQ (reference sequence). V lost 3 bases and J lost 6, with 11 bases in between. The CDR3 sequence is 13 residues long.

This clone turned up a few times. J is TRBJ2-7 and V is TRBV6-5, with 8 bases lining up with TRBD2. The CDR3 has 16 residues. The germline gives CDR1 MNHEY, CDR2 SVGAGI. Unmatched junction bases numbered 8, after V lost 0 bases and J lost 4 bases. For the CDR3, the DNA is TGTGCCAGCAGTTACTCGTATTCGCGGGGGGCATACGAGCAGTACTTC. Translated, it gives CASSYSYSRGAYEQYF.

Details on this clone: The sample carries other DNA sequences with the same CDR3. This rearrangement joins TRBV6-5 to TRBJ2-7; D is possibly TRBD2 (5 bases). Trimming took 0 bases from V and 0 from J, leaving 6 bases between them. This CDR3 contains 14 residues. The germline gives CDR1 MNHEY, CDR2 SVGAGI. The CDR3 DNA is TGTGCCAGCAGTTACTCCCGGGGCTCCTACGAGCAGTACTTC. It codes for CASSYSRGSYEQYF.

V is TRBV28 and J is TRBJ2-3; D is unclear. Deletions cut 9 bases from V and 4 bases from J, with 11 bases between. The CDR3 loop spans 12 amino acids. Germline CDR1 is MDHEN and CDR2 is SYDVKM. CDR3 sequence reads: CASSAGADTQYF. In nucleotides, the CDR3 is TGTGCCAGTTCAGCAGGCGCAGATACGCAGTATTTT.

In DNA, the CDR3 is TGCGCCAGCAGCTTCGGGGGAGACTACGAGCAGTACTTC. Its protein product is CASSFGGDYEQYF. The chain links TRBV5-1 to TRBJ2-7; maybe TRBD2 (6 bases). Trimming pared 2 bases from V and 3 bases from J, leaving 9 bases between. This CDR3 has 13 amino acids. CDR1 and CDR2 (germline): SGHRS, YFSETQ.

The V gene is TRBV5-1, the J gene TRBJ2-5; 8 nucleotides agree with TRBD1. Germline CDR1 and CDR2: SGHRS and YFSETQ. V shed 5 bases and J 5 bases; nucleotides not matched to a gene: 8. The CDR3 is 14 amino acids. CDR3 nucleotide sequence: TGCGCCAGCAGTGGTTCAGGGGGCTTGGAGACCCAGTACTTC. It yields the protein CASSGSGGLETQYF. Using reference TRBV5-1 and TRBJ2-5 for the parts outside the CDR3, the full variable domain is KAGVTQTPRYLIKTRGQQVTLSCSPISGHRSVSWYQQTPGQGLQFLFEYFSETQRNKGNFPGRFSGRQFSNSRSEMNVSTLELGDSALYLCASSGSGGLETQYFGPGTRLLVL.

This rearrangement joins TRBV7-6 to TRBJ2-1; 10 bases fit TRBD2. Germline CDR1 is SGHVS and CDR2 is FNYEAQ. V gave up 4 bases and J gave up 4 bases; unmatched junction bases: 4. This CDR3 is built from 15 residues. CDR3 region: CASSSTLAGYNEQFF. The DNA of the CDR3 is TGTGCCAGCAGCTCCACACTAGCGGGGTACAATGAGCAGTTCTTC.

The genes are TRBV3-1 (or the pseudogene TRBV3-2) and TRBJ2-3; 7 nucleotides agree with TRBD2. V trimming: 0 bases; J trimming: 0 bases; junction bases outside the gene matches: 12. The germline V gene has CDR1 LGHDT and CDR2 YNNKEL (reference sequence). CDR3 length: 19 residues. The CDR3 region has the DNA TGTGCCAGCAGCCAAGATATCGGACGGGGGAGGGCTAGCACAGATACGCAGTATTTT. Translating it yields CASSQDIGRGRASTDTQYF.

The chain carries TRBV24-1 and TRBJ2-1; D gene unclear. The germline V and J ends were trimmed by 4 bases and 5 bases, with 11 bases remaining between them. The CDR3 has 14 amino acids. Germline V gene sequence: CDR1 KGHDR, CDR2 SFDVKD. CDR3: CATSEETEHNEQFF. The CDR3, as DNA: TGTGCCACCAGTGAAGAGACTGAACACAATGAGCAGTTCTTC.

This clone was seen a few times. The chain has TRBV19 and TRBJ1-5; D is unclear. V dropped 3 bases and J dropped 6 bases, with 12 bases sitting between them. This CDR3 contains 14 residues. Germline values: CDR1 LNHDA, CDR2 SQIVND (reference sequence). This CDR3 is CASSIRGEGQPQHF. The CDR3 DNA reads as TGTGCCAGTAGTATCCGCGGGGAAGGTCAGCCCCAGCATTTT.

This sequence joins TRBV19 and TRBJ1-2; 8 bases agree with TRBD1. The trim removed 5 bases at V and 4 bases at J, leaving 18 bases unmatched. Germline CDR1 is LNHDA and CDR2 is SQIVND (reference sequence). There are 18 residues in the CDR3. This CDR3 is CASSPLGGTGSLSYGYTF. As DNA, the CDR3 is TGTGCCAGTAGTCCCCTCGGGGGGACAGGATCCTTAAGCTATGGCTACACCTTC. The variable domain in full, with the rest retrieved from reference TRBV19 and TRBJ1-2, is DGGITQSPKYLFRKEGQNVTLSCEQNLNHDAMYWYRQDPGQGLRLIYYSQIVNDFQKGDIAEGYSVSREKKESFPLTVTSAQKNPTAFYLCASSPLGGTGSLSYGYTFGSGTRLTVV.

This clone came up a few times. The rearrangement links TRBV18 to TRBJ2-3; D is perhaps TRBD2 (6 bases). The CDR3 spans 15 residues. CDR1 is KGHSH, CDR2 LQKENI, per germline. V gave up 4 bases and J gave up 1 base, with 12 bases separating them. The CDR3 spells CASSQDYLGTDTQYF. The CDR3 DNA sequence: TGTGCCAGCTCACAGGACTACCTGGGCACAGATACGCAGTATTTT.

V and J are TRBV18 and TRBJ1-3; D not resolved. This CDR3 region has 17 residues. Germline loops: CDR1 KGHSH, CDR2 LQKENI. Trimming cost V 1 base and J 3 bases, with 16 bases left between them. The CDR3 here is CASSPQRMQEVGNTIYF. The CDR3 DNA reads TGTGCCAGCTCACCACAACGGATGCAGGAAGTTGGAAACACCATATATTTT.

Points on this clone: Within the sample, other DNA sequences also encode this same CDR3. The J gene is TRBJ2-7, the V gene TRBV9, with 9 bases that match TRBD2. CDR3 length: 14 residues. Germline-derived CDR1 and CDR2 are SGDLS and YYNGEE. The J segment lost 4 bases and the V segment lost 0 bases, leaving 2 bases of the junction unmatched. DNA for the CDR3: TGTGCCAGCAGCGTAGGGGGACTAGCATACGAGCAGTACTTC. This encodes CASSVGGLAYEQYF.

The chain carries TRBV7-8 and TRBJ1-1; 7 bases align to TRBD1. The CDR3 totals 14 residues. Per the germline V gene, CDR1 is SGHVS and CDR2 is FQNEAQ. V lost 4 bases, J lost 8 bases, and 10 bases stayed unmatched. The DNA for the CDR3 is TGTGCCAGCAGCTCCCTCAGGACAGGCTTGGAAGCTTTCTTT. Its protein is CASSSLRTGLEAFF.

This rearrangement joins TRBV28 to TRBJ2-2, with D unclear. CDR1 is MDHEN, CDR2 SYDVKM, per germline. Trimming removed 7 bases from V and 5 bases from J, with 11 bases in between. CDR3 length: 13 amino acids. The DNA for the CDR3 is TGTGCCAGCATCACGCAGGCGACCGGGGAGCTGTTTTTT. It encodes CASITQATGELFF.

The genes are TRBV5-8 and TRBJ1-1; perhaps TRBD1 as D (5 bases). The ends were cut back, 0 bases at V and 0 bases at J, with 9 bases in the middle. Germline V gene lookup returns CDR1 SGHTS and CDR2 YDEGEE. The CDR3 extends over 15 amino acids. The CDR3 protein is CASSLGQPMNTEAFF. CDR3 DNA: TGTGCCAGCAGCTTGGGACAGCCGATGAACACTGAAGCTTTCTTT.

The rearrangement links TRBV24-1 to TRBJ2-2, with TRBD1 as a possible D gene (5 bases). This CDR3 spans 15 amino acids. The ends were cut back, 10 bases at V and 0 bases at J, with 14 bases in the middle. The germline gives CDR1 KGHDR, CDR2 SFDVKD. The CDR3: CATARTGPNTGELFF. The CDR3 region has the DNA TGTGCCACAGCGAGAACAGGCCCGAACACCGGGGAGCTGTTTTTT.

The chain carries TRBV12-5 and TRBJ2-7; D might be TRBD2 (6 bases). This CDR3 spans 18 amino acids. CDR1 and CDR2 from the germline V gene are LGHNT and FRNRAP. V lost 0 bases and J lost 4, with 22 bases in between. The CDR3 DNA is TGTGCTAGTGGTTTGGTATGCCCCATCCGGGACTCCTCATACGAGCAGTACTTC. As protein: CASGLVCPIRDSSYEQYF.

CDR3 coding DNA: TGTGCCAGCAGTTCAGTCGATTTTAATCAGCCCCAGCATTTT. This sequence encodes CASSSVDFNQPQHF. The V and J genes are TRBV6-6 and TRBJ1-5; the D is unclear. In germline, CDR1 is MNHNY, CDR2 SVGAGI (reference sequence). The CDR3 totals 14 residues. V lost 4 bases, J lost 4 bases, and 11 bases lay in between.

This clone was counted once. This chain uses TRBV28 with TRBJ1-2, with D tentatively TRBD1 (5 bases). CDR3 size: 14 residues. The germline CDR1 and CDR2 sequences are MDHEN and SYDVKM. The ends were cut back, 5 bases at V and 8 bases at J, with 18 bases in the middle. The CDR3 is CASSPLGGSGGYTF. The DNA of the CDR3 is TGTGCCAGCAGTCCCCTCGGGGGAAGTGGCGGCTACACCTTC.